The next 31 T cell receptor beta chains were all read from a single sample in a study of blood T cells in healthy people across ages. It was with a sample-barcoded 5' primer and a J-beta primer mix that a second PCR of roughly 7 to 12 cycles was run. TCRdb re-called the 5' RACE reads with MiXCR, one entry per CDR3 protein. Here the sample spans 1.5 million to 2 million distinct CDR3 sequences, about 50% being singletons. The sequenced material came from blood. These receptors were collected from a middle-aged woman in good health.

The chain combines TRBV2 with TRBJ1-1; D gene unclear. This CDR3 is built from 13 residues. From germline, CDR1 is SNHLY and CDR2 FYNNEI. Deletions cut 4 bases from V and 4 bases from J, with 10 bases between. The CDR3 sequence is CASSVEVSTEAFF. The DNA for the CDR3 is TGTGCCAGCAGTGTGGAGGTATCCACTGAAGCTTTCTTT.

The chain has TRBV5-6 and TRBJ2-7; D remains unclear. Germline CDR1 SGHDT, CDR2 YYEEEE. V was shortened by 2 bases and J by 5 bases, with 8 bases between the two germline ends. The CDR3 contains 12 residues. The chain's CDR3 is CASSFSTDEQYF. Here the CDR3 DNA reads TGTGCCAGCAGCTTCAGTACCGACGAGCAGTACTTC.

CDR3 DNA: TGTGCCAGCAGTGTTTCTAGCGGATCCTACGAGCAGTACTTC. Its translation: CASSVSSGSYEQYF. The V gene is TRBV6-1, the J gene TRBJ2-7; 7 nucleotides line up with TRBD2. Germline CDR1 MNHNS, CDR2 SASEGT. The CDR3 covers 14 residues. With V trimmed by 4 bases and J by 1 base, 4 bases remained unmatched.

CDR3 nucleotide sequence: TGTGCCAGCAGCCCCCGGACTAGCGGGGGGGCGGTAGATACGCAGTATTTT. This encodes CASSPRTSGGAVDTQYF. The chain is built from TRBV4-2 and TRBJ2-3; TRBD2 matches 15 bases. V shed 4 bases and J 5 bases; nucleotides not matched to a gene: 7. CDR3 length: 17 amino acids. CDR1 is LGHNA, CDR2 YNFKEQ, per germline.

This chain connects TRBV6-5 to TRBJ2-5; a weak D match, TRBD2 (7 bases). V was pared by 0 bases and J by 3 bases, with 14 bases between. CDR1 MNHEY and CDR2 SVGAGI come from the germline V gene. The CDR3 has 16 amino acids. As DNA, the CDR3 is TGTGCCAGCAGTTACTCGGGTCGGGGGGCCGAAGAGACCCAGTACTTC. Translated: CASSYSGRGAEETQYF.

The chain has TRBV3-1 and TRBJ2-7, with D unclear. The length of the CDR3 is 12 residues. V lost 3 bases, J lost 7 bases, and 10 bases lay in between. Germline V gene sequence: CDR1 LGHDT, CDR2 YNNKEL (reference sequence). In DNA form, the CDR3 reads TGTGCCAGCAGCCAGTCCTCTCATGAGCAGTACTTC. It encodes CASSQSSHEQYF.

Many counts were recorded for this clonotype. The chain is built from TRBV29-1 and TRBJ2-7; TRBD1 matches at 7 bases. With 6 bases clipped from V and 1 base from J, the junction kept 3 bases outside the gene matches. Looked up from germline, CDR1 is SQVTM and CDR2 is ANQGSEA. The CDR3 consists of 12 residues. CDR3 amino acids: CSVRDSSYEQYF. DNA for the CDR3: TGCAGCGTCCGGGACAGTTCCTACGAGCAGTACTTC.

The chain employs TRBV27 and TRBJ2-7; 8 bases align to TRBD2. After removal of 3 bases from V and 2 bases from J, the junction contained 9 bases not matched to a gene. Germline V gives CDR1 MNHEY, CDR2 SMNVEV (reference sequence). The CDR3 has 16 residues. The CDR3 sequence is CASSFPRGGLPYEQYF. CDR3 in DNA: TGTGCCAGCAGTTTTCCACGGGGGGGCCTCCCCTACGAGCAGTACTTC.

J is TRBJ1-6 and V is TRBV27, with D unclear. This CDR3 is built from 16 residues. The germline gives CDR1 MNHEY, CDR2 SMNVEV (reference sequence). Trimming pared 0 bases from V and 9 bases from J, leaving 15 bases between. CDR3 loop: CASSLSKTNKRSPLHF. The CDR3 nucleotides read TGTGCCAGCAGTTTATCGAAGACAAACAAGCGTTCACCCCTCCACTTT.

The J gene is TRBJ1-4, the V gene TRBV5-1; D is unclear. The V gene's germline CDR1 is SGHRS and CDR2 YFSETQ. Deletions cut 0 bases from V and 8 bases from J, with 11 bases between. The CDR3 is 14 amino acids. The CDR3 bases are TGCGCCAGCAGCTTGGGGCTAGAGAGGGAAAAACTGTTTTTT. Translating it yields CASSLGLEREKLFF.

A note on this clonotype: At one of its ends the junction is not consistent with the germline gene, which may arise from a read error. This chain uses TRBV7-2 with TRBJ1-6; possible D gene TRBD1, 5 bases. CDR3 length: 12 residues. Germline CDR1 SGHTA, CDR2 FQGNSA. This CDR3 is CASRDMVTPLPF. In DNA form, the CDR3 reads TGTGCCAGCAGGGACATGGTGACACCCCTCCCCTTT.

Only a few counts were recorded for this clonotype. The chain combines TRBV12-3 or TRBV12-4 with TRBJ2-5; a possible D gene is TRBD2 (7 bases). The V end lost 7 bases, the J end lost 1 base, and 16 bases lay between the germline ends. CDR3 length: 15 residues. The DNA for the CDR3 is TGTGCCAGCAACGAGGGGGGAGGGACCCAAGAGACCCAGTACTTC. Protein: CASNEGGGTQETQYF.

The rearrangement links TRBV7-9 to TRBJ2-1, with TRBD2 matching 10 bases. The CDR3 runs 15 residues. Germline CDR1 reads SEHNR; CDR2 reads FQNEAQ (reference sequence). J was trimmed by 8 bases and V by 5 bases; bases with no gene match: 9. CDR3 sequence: CASSMAGAGGYEQFF. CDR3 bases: TGTGCCAGCAGCATGGCAGGAGCGGGGGGGTATGAGCAGTTCTTC.

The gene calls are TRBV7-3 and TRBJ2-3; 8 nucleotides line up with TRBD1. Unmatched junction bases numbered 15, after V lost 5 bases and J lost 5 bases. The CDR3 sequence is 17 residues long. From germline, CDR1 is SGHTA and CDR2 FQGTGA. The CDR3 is CASSPAGRGQIRDTQYF. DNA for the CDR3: TGTGCCAGCAGCCCCGCGGGCAGGGGGCAGATTAGAGATACGCAGTATTTT.

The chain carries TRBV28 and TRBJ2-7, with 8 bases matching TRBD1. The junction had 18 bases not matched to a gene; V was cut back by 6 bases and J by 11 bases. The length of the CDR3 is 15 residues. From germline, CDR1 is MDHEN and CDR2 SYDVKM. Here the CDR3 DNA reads TGTGCCAGCAGCGTCGACAGGGGAACCCACAGGGGAGAGTACTTC. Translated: CASSVDRGTHRGEYF.

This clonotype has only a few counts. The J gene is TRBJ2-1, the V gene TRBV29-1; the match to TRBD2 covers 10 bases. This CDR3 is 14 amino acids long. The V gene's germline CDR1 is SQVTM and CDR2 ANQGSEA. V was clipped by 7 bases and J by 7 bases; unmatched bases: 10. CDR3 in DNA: TGCAGCGGCCAAACCTATAGCGGGGGGAATGAGCAGTTCTTC. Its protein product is CSGQTYSGGNEQFF.

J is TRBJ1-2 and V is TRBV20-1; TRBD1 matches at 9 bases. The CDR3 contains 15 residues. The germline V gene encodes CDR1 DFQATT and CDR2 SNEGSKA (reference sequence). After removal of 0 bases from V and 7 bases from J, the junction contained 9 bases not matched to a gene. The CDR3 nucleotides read TGCAGTGCTAGAGAGCCGGGACAGGGAAATGGTGGCTACACCTTC. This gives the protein CSAREPGQGNGGYTF.

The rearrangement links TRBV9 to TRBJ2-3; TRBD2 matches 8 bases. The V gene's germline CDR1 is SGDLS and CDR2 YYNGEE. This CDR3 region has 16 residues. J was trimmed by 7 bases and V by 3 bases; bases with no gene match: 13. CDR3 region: CASSGAERGYRHTQYF. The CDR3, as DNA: TGTGCCAGCAGCGGCGCTGAGCGGGGGTACCGGCATACGCAGTATTTT.

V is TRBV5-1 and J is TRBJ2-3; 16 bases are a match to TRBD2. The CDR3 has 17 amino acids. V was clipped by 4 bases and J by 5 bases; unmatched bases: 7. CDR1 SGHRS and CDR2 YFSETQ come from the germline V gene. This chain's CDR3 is CASSAGLAGGPIDTQYF. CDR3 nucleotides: TGCGCCAGCAGCGCGGGACTAGCGGGGGGGCCGATAGATACGCAGTATTTT.

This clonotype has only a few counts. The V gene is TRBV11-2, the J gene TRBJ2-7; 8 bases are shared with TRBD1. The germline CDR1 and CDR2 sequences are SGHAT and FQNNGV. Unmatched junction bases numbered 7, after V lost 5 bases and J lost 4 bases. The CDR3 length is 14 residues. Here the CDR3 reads CASSVSTGEYEQYF. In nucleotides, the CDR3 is TGTGCCAGCAGCGTTTCGACAGGGGAGTACGAGCAGTACTTC. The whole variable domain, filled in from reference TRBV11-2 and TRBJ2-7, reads EAGVAQSPRYKIIEKRQSVAFWCNPISGHATLYWYQQILGQGPKLLIQFQNNGVVDDSQLPKDRFSAERLKGVDSTLKIQPAKLEDSAVYLCASSVSTGEYEQYFGPGTRLTVT.

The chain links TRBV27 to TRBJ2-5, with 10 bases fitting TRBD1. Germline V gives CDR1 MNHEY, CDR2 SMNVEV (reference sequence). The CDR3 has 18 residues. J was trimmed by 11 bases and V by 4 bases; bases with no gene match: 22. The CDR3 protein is CASSSWRGGGTGANEQYF. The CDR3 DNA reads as TGTGCCAGCAGTTCTTGGAGGGGAGGAGGGACAGGGGCCAATGAGCAGTACTTC.

This CDR3 reads CASSSTGGYYGYTF. CDR3 DNA sequence: TGTGCCAGCAGCTCGACAGGGGGCTACTATGGCTACACCTTC. V gene TRBV5-5 combines with J gene TRBJ1-2; 10 nucleotides match TRBD1. The CDR3 has 14 amino acids. J was trimmed by 3 bases and V by 3 bases; bases with no gene match: 2. Germline V gene sequence: CDR1 SGHKS, CDR2 YYEKEE (reference sequence).

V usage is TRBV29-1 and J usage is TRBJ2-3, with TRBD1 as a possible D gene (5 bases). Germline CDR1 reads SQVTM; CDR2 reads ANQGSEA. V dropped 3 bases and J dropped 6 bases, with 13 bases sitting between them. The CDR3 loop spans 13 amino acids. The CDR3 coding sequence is TGCAGCGTTGACCAAGGGGCCCGGGATACGCAGTATTTT. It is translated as CSVDQGARDTQYF.

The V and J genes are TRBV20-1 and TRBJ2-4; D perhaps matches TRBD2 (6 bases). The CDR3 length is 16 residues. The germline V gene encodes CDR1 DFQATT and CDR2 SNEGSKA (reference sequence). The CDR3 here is CGKAGPPQVAKNIQYF. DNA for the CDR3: TGCGGAAAAGCGGGTCCTCCCCAGGTGGCCAAAAACATTCAGTACTTC.

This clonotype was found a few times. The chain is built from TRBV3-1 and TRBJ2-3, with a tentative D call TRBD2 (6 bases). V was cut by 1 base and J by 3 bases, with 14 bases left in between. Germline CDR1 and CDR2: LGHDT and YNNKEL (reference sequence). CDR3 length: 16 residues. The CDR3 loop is CASSQGVAVRTDTQYF. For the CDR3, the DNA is TGTGCCAGCAGCCAAGGGGTAGCGGTAAGGACAGATACGCAGTATTTT.

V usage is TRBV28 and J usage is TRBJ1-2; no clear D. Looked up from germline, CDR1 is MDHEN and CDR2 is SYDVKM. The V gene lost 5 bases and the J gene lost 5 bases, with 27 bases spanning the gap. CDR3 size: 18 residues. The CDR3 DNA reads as TGTGCCAGCAGTCCCCCCTTAACGGGAGCCGGAAGGGAATATGGCTACACCTTC. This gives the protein CASSPPLTGAGREYGYTF.

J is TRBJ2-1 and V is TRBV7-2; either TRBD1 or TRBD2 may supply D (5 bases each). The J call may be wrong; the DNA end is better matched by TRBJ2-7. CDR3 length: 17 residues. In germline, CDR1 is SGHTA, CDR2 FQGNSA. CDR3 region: CASSLVFGAGVYNEQYF. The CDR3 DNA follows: TGTGCCAGCAGCTTAGTTTTTGGGGCGGGCGTATACAATGAGCAGTACTTC.

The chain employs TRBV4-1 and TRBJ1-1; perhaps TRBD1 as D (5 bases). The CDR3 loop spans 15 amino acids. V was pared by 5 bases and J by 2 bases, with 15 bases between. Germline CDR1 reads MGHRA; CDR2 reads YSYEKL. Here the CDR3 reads CASSWSTGPNTEAFF. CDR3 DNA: TGCGCCAGCAGCTGGTCAACGGGGCCAAACACTGAAGCTTTCTTT.

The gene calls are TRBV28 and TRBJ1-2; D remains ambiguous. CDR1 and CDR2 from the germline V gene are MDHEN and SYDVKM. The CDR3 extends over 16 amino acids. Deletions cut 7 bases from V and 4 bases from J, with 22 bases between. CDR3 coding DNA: TGTGCCAGCACCTTTGCCAGCCGCTGGCAGACCTATGGCTACACCTTC. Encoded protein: CASTFASRWQTYGYTF.

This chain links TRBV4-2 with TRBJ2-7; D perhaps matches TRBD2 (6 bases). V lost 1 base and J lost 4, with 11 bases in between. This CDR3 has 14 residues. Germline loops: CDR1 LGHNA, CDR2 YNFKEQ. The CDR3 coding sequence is TGTGCCAGCAGCCAAGGGACGGGGGAATACGAGCAGTACTTC. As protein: CASSQGTGEYEQYF.

CDR3 in DNA: TGTGCCAGCAGCTTATTGCTAGCGGGGGGGAATGAGCAGTACTTC. This sequence encodes CASSLLLAGGNEQYF. This chain uses TRBV7-2 with TRBJ2-5, with TRBD2 matching 12 bases. Unmatched junction bases numbered 9, after V lost 2 bases and J lost 11 bases. Germline V gives CDR1 SGHTA, CDR2 FQGNSA. The CDR3 length is 15 residues.